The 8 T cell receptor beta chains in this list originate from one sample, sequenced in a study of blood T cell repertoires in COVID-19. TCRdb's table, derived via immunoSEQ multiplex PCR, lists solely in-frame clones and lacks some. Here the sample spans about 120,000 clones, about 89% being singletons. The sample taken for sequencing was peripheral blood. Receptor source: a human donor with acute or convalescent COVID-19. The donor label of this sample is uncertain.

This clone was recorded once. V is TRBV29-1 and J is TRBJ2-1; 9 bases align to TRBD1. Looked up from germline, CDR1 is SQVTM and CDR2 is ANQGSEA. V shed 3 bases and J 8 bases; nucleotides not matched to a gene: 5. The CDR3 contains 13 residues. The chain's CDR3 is CSVERTGEHEQFF. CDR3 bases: TGCAGCGTTGAGCGGACAGGGGAACATGAGCAGTTCTTC.

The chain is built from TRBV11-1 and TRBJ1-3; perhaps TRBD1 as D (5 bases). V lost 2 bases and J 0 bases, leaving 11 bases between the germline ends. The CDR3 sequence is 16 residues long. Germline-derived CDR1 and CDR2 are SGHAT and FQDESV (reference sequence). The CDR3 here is CASSLSGPSSGNTIYF. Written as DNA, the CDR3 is TGTGCCAGCAGCTTATCAGGGCCGAGCTCTGGAAACACCATATATTTT. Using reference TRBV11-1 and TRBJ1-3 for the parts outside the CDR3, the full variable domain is EAEVAQSPRYKITEKSQAVAFWCDPISGHATLYWYRQILGQGPELLVQFQDESVVDDSQLPKDRFSAERLKGVDSTLKIQPAELGDSAMYLCASSLSGPSSGNTIYFGEGSWLTVV.

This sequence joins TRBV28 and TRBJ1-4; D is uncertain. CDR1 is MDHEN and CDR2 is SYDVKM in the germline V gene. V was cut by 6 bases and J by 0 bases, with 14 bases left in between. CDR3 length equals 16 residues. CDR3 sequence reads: CASRTPLRTTNEKLFF. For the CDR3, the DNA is TGTGCCAGCAGAACCCCACTAAGAACAACTAATGAAAAACTGTTTTTT.

The CDR3 nucleotides read TGTGCCAGCAGCCAAGGGGGGGGACAAGCCTACGAGCAGTACTTC. Translating gives CASSQGGGQAYEQYF. The chain has TRBV4-2 and TRBJ2-7; TRBD2 is a possible D gene (7 bases). The CDR3 contains 15 residues. V was pared by 1 base and J by 2 bases, with 12 bases between. In germline, CDR1 is LGHNA, CDR2 YNFKEQ.

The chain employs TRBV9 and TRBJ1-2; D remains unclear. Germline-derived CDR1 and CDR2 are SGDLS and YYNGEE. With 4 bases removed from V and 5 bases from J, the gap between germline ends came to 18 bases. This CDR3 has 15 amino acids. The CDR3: CASSPSTGLTYGYTF. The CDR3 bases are TGTGCCAGCAGCCCCTCAACGGGATTAACATATGGCTACACCTTC. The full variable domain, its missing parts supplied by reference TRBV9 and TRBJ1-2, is DSGVTQTPKHLITATGQRVTLRCSPRSGDLSVYWYQQSLDQGLQFLIQYYNGEERAKGNILERFSAQQFPDLHSELNLSSLELGDSALYFCASSPSTGLTYGYTFGSGTRLTVV.

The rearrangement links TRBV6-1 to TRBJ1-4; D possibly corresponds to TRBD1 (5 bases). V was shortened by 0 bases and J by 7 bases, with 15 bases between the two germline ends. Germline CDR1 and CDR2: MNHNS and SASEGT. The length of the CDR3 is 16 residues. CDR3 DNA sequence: TGTGCCAGCAGTGAAGCTGGGCAGGGTGTCCGTGAAAAACTGTTTTTT. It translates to CASSEAGQGVREKLFF.

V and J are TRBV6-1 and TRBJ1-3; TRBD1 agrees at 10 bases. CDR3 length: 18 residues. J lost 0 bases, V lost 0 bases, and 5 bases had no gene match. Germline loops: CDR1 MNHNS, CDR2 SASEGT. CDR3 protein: CASSEAGTGAASGNTIYF. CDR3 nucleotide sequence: TGTGCCAGCAGTGAAGCCGGGACAGGGGCAGCCTCTGGAAACACCATATATTTT.

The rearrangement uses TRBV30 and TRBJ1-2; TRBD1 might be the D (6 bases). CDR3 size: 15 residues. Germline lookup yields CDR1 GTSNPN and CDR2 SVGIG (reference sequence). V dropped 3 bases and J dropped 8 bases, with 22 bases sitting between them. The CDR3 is CAWRYPDRMGLGYTF. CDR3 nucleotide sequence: TGTGCCTGGAGGTACCCGGACAGAATGGGTTTGGGCTACACCTTC.